Each of the 5 T cell receptor beta chains below was sequenced from the same sample in a study of beta chain features in type 1 diabetes. Findings and caveats of the study: Shortening of TCRB CDR3s, moderate but significant, appeared in all four CD4+ subsets of Type 1 diabetes patients.

The whole isolated RNA underwent reverse transcription, so sequencing captured expressed TCRB transcripts. The assay was immunoSEQ multiplex PCR, and TCRdb's table has in-frame clones only and misses some. The table shows 150,000 to 200,000 clones, with over 55% occurring only once. No antigen is known for these receptors. Sequenced: naive CD4+ T cells from blood. Receptors were obtained from a man younger than 40 with type 1 diabetes.

This clone was seen a few times. The chain employs TRBV29-1 and TRBJ1-2; D ambiguous. Germline-derived CDR1 and CDR2 are SQVTM and ANQGSEA. The CDR3 spans 13 residues. The V end was cut by 4 bases, the J end by 4 bases, with 13 bases between. DNA for the CDR3: TGCAGCGTTGGACTCCGGATAGGCTATGGCTACACCTTC. The encoded protein is CSVGLRIGYGYTF. Complete variable domain (other parts from reference TRBV29-1 and TRBJ1-2): SAVISQKPSRDICQRGTSLTIQCQVDSQVTMMFWYRQQPGQSLTLIATANQGSEATYESGFVIDKFPISRPNLTFSTLTVSNMSPEDSSIYLCSVGLRIGYGYTFGSGTRLTVV.

The chain is built from TRBV4-3 and TRBJ1-3; D ambiguous. V was pared by 4 bases and J by 4 bases, with 11 bases between. This CDR3 spans 14 amino acids. CDR1 LGHNA and CDR2 YSLEER come from the germline V gene. This chain's CDR3 is CASSRDALGNTIYF. The CDR3 coding sequence is TGCGCCAGCAGCCGTGACGCGTTGGGAAACACCATATATTTT.

This clone was seen only a few times. This CDR3 is also generated by other DNA sequences in the sample. The V and J genes are TRBV29-1 and TRBJ2-5, with D possibly being TRBD1 or TRBD2 (6 bases each). CDR1 is SQVTM, CDR2 ANQGSEA, per germline. V was shortened by 4 bases and J by 5 bases, with 11 bases between the two germline ends. The CDR3 runs to 12 residues. The CDR3 region is CSVGQGRETQYF. The DNA for the CDR3 is TGCAGCGTTGGGCAGGGGAGGGAGACCCAGTACTTC.

This clone was found a few times. V gene TRBV7-9 combines with J gene TRBJ1-1, with D unresolved. The CDR3 runs to 12 residues. V was clipped by 5 bases and J by 0 bases, with 4 bases between them. Germline V gene lookup returns CDR1 SEHNR and CDR2 FQNEAQ (reference sequence). The CDR3 DNA sequence: TGTGCCAGCAGCGTACTGAACACTGAAGCTTTCTTT. Protein sequence: CASSVLNTEAFF.

There are a few counts of this clone. The chain carries TRBV9 and TRBJ2-5, with D possibly matching TRBD2 (6 bases). Germline lookup yields CDR1 SGDLS and CDR2 YYNGEE. Trimming removed 6 bases at V and 2 bases at J, with 17 bases between. The length of the CDR3 is 15 residues. CDR3 residues: CASTPLAGIQETQYF. In nucleotides, the CDR3 is TGTGCCAGCACCCCTCTCGCGGGGATTCAAGAGACCCAGTACTTC.